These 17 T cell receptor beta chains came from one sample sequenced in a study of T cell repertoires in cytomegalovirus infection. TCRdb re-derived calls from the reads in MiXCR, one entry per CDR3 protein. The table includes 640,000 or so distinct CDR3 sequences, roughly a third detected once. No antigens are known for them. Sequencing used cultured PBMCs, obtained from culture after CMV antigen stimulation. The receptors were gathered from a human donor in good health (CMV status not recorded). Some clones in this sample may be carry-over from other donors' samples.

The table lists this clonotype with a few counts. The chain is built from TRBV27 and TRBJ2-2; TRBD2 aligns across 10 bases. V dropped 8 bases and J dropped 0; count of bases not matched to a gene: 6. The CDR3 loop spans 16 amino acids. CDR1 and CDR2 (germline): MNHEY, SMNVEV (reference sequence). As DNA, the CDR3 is TGTGCCAGCGCCCCCGGGACTAGCGCGAACACCGGGGAGCTGTTTTTT. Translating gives CASAPGTSANTGELFF.

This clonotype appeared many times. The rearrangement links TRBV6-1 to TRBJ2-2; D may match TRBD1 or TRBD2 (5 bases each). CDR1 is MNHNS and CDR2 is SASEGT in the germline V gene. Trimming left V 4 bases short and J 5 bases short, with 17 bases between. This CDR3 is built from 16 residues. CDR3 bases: TGTGCCAGCAGTGCCCGGGTGACGGGGCCGACCGGGGAGCTGTTTTTT. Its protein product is CASSARVTGPTGELFF.

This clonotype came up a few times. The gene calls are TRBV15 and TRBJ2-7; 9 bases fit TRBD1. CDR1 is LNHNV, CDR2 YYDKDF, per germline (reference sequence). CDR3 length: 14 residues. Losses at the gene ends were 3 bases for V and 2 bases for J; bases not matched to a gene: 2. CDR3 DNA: TGTGCCACCAGCAGTGGGACAGGGACCTACGAGCAGTACTTC. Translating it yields CATSSGTGTYEQYF.

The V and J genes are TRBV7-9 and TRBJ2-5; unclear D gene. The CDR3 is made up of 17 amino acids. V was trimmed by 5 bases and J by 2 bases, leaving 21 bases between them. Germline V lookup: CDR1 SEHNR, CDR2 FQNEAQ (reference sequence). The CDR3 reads CASSPVSRAPRQETQYF. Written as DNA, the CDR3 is TGTGCCAGCAGCCCCGTCTCAAGGGCACCGCGTCAAGAGACCCAGTACTTC. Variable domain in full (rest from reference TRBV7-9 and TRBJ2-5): DTGVSQNPRHKITKRGQNVTFRCDPISEHNRLYWYRQTLGQGPEFLTYFQNEAQLEKSRLLSDRFSAERPKGSFSTLEIQRTEQGDSAMYLCASSPVSRAPRQETQYFGPGTRLLVL.

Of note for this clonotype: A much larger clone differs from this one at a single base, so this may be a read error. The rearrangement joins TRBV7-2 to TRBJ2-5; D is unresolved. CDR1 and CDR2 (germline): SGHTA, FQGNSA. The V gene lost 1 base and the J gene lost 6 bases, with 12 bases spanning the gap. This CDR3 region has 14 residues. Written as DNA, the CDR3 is TGTGCCAGCAGCTTAGGTCAGGCAGAGAAGACCCAGTACTTC. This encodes CASSLGQAEKTQYF. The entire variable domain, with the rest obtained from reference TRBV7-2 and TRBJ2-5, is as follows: GAGVSQSPSNKVTEKGKDVELRCDPISGHTALYWYRQSLGQGLEFLIYFQGNSAPDKSGLPSDRFSAERTGGSVSTLTIQRTQQEDSAVYLCASSLGQAEKTQYFGPGTRLLVL.

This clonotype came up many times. CDR3 sequence reads: CASSWAVNSNQPQHF. CDR3 bases: TGTGCCAGCAGTTGGGCAGTGAATAGCAATCAGCCCCAGCATTTT. The gene calls are TRBV7-2 and TRBJ1-5, with D uncertain. There are 15 residues in the CDR3. CDR1 is SGHTA, CDR2 FQGNSA, per germline. Deletions cut 6 bases from V and 0 bases from J, with 12 bases between.

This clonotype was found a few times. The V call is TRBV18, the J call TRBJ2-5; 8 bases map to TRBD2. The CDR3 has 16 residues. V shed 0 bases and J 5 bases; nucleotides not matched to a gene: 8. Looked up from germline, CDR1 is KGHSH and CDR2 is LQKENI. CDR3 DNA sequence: TGTGCCAGCTCACCACCGTCTGCGGGGGGCGACGAGACCCAGTACTTC. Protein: CASSPPSAGGDETQYF. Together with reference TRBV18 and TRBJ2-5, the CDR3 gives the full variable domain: NAGVMQNPRHLVRRRGQEARLRCSPMKGHSHVYWYRQLPEEGLKFMVYLQKENIIDESGMPKERFSAEFPKEGPSILRIQQVVRGDSAAYFCASSPPSAGGDETQYFGPGTRLLVL.

The CDR3: CASSEALPLTGSHEQFF. DNA of the CDR3: TGTGCCAGCAGTGAAGCGCTTCCCCTAACCGGGAGCCATGAGCAGTTCTTC. The chain joins TRBV2 to TRBJ2-1; tentative D call: TRBD2 (6 bases). Germline V CDR1 and CDR2: SNHLY, FYNNEI. This CDR3 spans 17 amino acids. V lost 0 bases to trimming and J lost 8 bases, with 20 bases between them.

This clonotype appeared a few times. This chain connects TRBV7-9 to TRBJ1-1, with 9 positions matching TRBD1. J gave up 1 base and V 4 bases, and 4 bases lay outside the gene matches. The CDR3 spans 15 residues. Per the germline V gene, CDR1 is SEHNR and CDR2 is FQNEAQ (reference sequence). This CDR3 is CASSWGQGKNTEAFF. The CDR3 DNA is TGTGCCAGCAGCTGGGGACAGGGAAAGAACACTGAAGCTTTCTTT.

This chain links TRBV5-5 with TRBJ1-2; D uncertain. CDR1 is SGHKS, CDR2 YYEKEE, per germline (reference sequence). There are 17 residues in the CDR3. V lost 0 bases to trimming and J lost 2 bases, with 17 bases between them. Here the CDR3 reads CASSLVASPHMNYGYTF. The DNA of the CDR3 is TGTGCCAGCAGCTTGGTAGCAAGTCCTCACATGAACTATGGCTACACCTTC.

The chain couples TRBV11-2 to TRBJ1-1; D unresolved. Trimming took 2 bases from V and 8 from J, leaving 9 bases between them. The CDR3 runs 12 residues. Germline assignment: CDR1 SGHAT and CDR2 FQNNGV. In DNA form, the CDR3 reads TGTGCCAGCAGCTTATCCCTAGGGGAAGCTTTCTTT. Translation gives CASSLSLGEAFF.

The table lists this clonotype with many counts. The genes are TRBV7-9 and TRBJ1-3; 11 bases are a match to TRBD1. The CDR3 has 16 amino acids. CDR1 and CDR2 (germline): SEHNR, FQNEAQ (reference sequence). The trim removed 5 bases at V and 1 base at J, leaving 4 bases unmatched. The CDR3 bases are TGTGCCAGCAGCATCGGGACAGGGGGTTCTGGAAACACCATATATTTT. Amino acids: CASSIGTGGSGNTIYF.

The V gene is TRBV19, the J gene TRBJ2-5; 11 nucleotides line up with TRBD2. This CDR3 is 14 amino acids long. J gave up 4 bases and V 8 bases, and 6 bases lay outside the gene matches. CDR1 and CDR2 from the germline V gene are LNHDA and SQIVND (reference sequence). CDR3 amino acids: CASQQTSGAETQYF. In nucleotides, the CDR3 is TGTGCCAGTCAGCAGACTAGCGGGGCAGAGACCCAGTACTTC.

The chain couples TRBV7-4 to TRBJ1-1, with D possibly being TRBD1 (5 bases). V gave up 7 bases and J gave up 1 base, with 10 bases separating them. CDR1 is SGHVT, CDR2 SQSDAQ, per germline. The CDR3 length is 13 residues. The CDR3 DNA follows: TGTGCCAGCACCCTGGACAAGAACACTGAAGCTTTCTTT. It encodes CASTLDKNTEAFF.

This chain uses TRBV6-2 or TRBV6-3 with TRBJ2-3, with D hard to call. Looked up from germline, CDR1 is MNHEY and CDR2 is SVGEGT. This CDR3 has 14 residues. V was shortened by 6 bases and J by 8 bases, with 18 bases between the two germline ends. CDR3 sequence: CASSTTTPLATQYF. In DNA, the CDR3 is TGTGCCAGCAGCACCACGACGCCTCTGGCTACGCAGTATTTT.

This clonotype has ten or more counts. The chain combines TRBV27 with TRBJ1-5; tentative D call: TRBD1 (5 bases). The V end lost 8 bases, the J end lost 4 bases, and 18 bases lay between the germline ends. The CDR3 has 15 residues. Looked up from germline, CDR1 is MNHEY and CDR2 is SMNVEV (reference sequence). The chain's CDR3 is CASSPRGRRNQPQHF. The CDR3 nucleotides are TGTGCCAGCTCACCTCGGGGACGGAGAAATCAGCCCCAGCATTTT.

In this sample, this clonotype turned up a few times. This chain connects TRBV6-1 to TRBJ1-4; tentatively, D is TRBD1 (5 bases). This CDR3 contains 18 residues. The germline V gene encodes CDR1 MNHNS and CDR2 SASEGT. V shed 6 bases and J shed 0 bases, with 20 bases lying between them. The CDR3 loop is CASRKSVLGAATNEKLFF. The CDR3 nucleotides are TGTGCCAGCAGAAAATCTGTTTTAGGGGCTGCAACTAATGAAAAACTGTTTTTT.